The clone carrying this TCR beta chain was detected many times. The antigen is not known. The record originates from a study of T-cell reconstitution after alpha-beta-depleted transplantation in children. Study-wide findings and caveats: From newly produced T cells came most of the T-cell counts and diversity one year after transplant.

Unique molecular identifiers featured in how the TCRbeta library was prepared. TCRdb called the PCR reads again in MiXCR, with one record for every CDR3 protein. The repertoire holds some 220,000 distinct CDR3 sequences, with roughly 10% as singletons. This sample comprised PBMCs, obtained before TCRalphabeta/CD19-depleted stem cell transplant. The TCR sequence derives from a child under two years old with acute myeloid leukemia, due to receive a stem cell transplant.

CDR3 loop: CASRDGPSNQPQHF. The CDR3 DNA is TGTGCCAGTAGAGACGGACCGAGCAATCAGCCCCAGCATTTT. J is TRBJ1-5 and V is TRBV19; no clear D gene. The CDR3 extends over 14 amino acids. Between the trimmed V and J ends, which lost 6 bases and 1 base, there was a span of 10 bases. Germline V gene data show CDR1 as LNHDA and CDR2 as SQIVND (reference sequence). Variable domain in full (rest from reference TRBV19 and TRBJ1-5): DGGITQSPKYLFRKEGQNVTLSCEQNLNHDAMYWYRQDPGQGLRLIYYSQIVNDFQKGDIAEGYSVSREKKESFPLTVTSAQKNPTAFYLCASRDGPSNQPQHFGDGTRLSIL.